A selection of T cell receptor beta chains follows, all from one sample in a study of T cells expressing NK-cell markers. Following a re-call of the 5' RACE reads, TCRdb has one entry per CDR3 protein and lacks DNA. The repertoire table contains about 410,000 distinct CDR3 sequences. Material for sequencing was blood T cells: a sorted CD56 or NKG2C T cell subset, CD4+ or CD8+ T cells, or bulk PBMC T cells (not recorded which). The receptors originated from a woman in her 50s in good health. Each CDR3 is given with its conserved first and last residue.

j_gene | v_gene | CDR3aa
TRBJ2-2 | TRBV3-1 | CASSPGRLGELFF
TRBJ2-3 | TRBV5-1 | CASGEQDTQYF
TRBJ1-5 | TRBV20-1 | CSAFGGYRQPQHF
TRBJ2-5 | TRBV4-1 | CASSQLDTIPPETQYF
TRBJ1-1 | TRBV6-6 | CASSTTGADTEAFF
TRBJ1-3 | TRBV5-6 | CASSSLTGNTIYF
TRBJ1-5 | TRBV24-1 | CATSAGRGNQPQHF
TRBJ2-1 | TRBV25-1 | CASSESGEQFF
TRBJ2-6 | TRBV7-9 | CASTLTGANVLTF
TRBJ2-1 | TRBV5-6 | CASSQQGRSYNEQFF